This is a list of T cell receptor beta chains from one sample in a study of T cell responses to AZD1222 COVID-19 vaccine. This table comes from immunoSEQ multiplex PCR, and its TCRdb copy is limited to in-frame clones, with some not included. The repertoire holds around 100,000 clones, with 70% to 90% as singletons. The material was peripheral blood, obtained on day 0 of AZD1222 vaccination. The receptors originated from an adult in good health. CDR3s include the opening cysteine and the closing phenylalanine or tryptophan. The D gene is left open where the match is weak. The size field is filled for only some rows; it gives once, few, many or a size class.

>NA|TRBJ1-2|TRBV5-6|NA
TGTGCCAGCAGCGAGGGACATAATAATAACTATGGCTACACCTTC
CASSEGHNNNYGYTF
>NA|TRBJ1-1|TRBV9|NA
TGTGCCAGCAGCTCGGGACACCCGGTCACTGAAGCTTTCTTT
CASSSGHPVTEAFF
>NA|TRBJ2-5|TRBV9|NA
TGTGCCAGCAGCGTAGACGGGAGACAAGAGACCCAGTACTTC
CASSVDGRQETQYF
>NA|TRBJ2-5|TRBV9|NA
TGTGCCAGCAGCGCGGCCGGGACCTCGGGTGAGACCCAGTACTTC
CASSAAGTSGETQYF
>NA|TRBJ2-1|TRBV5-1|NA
TGCGCCAGCAGGCCTGGGCGACAAAACTCCTACAATGAGCAGTTCTTC
CASRPGRQNSYNEQFF
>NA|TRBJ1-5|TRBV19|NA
TGTGCCAGTAGTGAGGGGACGGGCAATCAGCCCCAGCATTTT
CASSEGTGNQPQHF
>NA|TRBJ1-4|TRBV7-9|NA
TGTGCCAGCAGCCCATCAGCCAGCCGTAATGAAAAACTGTTTTTT
CASSPSASRNEKLFF
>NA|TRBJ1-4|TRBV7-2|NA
TGTGCCAGCAGCTTAGTGGGGGTTGGGTCCCACGGTAATGAAAAACTGTTTTTT
CASSLVGVGSHGNEKLFF
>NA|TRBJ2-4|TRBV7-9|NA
TGTGCCAGCAGCAGGTCGGGGGACTCGGAAAACATTCAGTACTTC
CASSRSGDSENIQYF
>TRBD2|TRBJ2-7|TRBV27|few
TGTGCCAGCAGAGGACTAGCGGGAATCCGGTCAGCCGAAAGGGAGCAGTACTTC
CASRGLAGIRSAEREQYF
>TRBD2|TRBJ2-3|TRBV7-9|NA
TGTGCCAGCAGCCTGGCGGGAGCAGATACGCAGTATTTT
CASSLAGADTQYF
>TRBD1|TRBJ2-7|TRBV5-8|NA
TGTGCCAGCAGCCCGCCGGACAGGGCCCCCGACGAGCAGTACTTC
CASSPPDRAPDEQYF
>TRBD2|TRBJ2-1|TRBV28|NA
TGTGCCAGCAGTTTAGGACTAGCGGGGCCGAATGAGCAGTTCTTC
CASSLGLAGPNEQFF
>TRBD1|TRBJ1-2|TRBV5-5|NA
TGTGCCAGCAGCTTAACAGGGGGCGGGGATGGCTACACCTTC
CASSLTGGGDGYTF
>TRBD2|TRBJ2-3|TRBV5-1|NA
TGCGCCAGCAGTGGCTTAGCGGGAACAGATACGCAGTATTTT
CASSGLAGTDTQYF
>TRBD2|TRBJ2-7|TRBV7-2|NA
TGTGCCAGCAGCTTAGCGGGACTAGCAGCAGGGGAGCAGTACTTC
CASSLAGLAAGEQYF
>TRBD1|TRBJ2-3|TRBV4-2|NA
TGTGCCAGCAGCCCGTCCACCCGGACAGGGGGCACAGATACGCAGTATTTT
CASSPSTRTGGTDTQYF
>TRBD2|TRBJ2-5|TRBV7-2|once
TGTGCCAGCAGCTTAGGACCGGGGGGAGGAGAGACCCAGTACTTC
CASSLGPGGGETQYF
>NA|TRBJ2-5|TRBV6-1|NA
TGTGCCAGCAGTGATAATTACTCCTCCCAGTACTTC
CASSDNYSSQYF
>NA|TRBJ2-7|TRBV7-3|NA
TGTGCCAGCAGCTTAGGCCCCTCCCAGTATGAGCAGTACTTC
CASSLGPSQYEQYF
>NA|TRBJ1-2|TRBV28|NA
TGTGCCAGCAGCCCCACAGGGCTGGGAGACTATGGCTACACCTTC
CASSPTGLGDYGYTF
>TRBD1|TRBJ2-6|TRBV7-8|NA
TGTGCCAGCAGCTTAGAGGGCGGGACAGGGGAAACTGGGGCCAACGTCCTGACTTTC
CASSLEGGTGETGANVLTF
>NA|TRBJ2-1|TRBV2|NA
TGTGCCAGCAGGGTGGACAATGAGCAGTTCTTC
CASRVDNEQFF
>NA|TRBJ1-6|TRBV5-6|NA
TGTGCCAGCAGCGACCCGAGACTGGGGGGTTCACCCCTCCACTTT
CASSDPRLGGSPLHF
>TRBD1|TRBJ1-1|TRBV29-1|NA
TGCAGCGTTTTTGACAGGGGGAACACTGAAGCTTTCTTT
CSVFDRGNTEAFF
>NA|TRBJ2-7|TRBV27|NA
TGTGCCAGCAGTTTAGATCGGTTCTCCTACGAGCAGTACTTC
CASSLDRFSYEQYF
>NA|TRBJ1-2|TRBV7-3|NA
TGTGCCAGCAGCTACGCAGGGCTCGTTGGCTACACCTTC
CASSYAGLVGYTF
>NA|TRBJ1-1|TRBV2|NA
TGTGCCAGCAGTAGTAGGGTCCGGGGGCGAACCCCCTTGGGAGCTTTCTTT
CASSSRVRGRTPLGAFF
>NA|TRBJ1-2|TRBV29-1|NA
TGCAGCGTCGAGGGGGGATTCCAAAGAGACTATGGCTACACCTTC
CSVEGGFQRDYGYTF
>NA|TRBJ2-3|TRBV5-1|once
TGCGCCAGCAGCTCTACAGGGACGAGCACAGATACGCAGTATTTT
CASSSTGTSTDTQYF
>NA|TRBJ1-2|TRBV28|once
TGTGCCAGCAGTTTGGGGACGGCTAACTATGGCTACACCTTC
CASSLGTANYGYTF
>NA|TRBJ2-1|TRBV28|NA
TGTGCCAGCAGTTATAACGTGGGACCATCGATCACCAATGAGCAGTTCTTC
CASSYNVGPSITNEQFF
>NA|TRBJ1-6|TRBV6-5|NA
TGTGCCAGCACCCACGGACAGAATAATTCACCCCTCCACTTT
CASTHGQNNSPLHF
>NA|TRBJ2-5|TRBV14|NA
TGTGCCAGCAGCCAAGTTCGGGGCGGGTCTGAGACCCAGTACTTC
CASSQVRGGSETQYF
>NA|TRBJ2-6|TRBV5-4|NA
TGTGCCAGCAGCTTGGGAGGGACTGGGGCCAACGTCCTGACTTTC
CASSLGGTGANVLTF
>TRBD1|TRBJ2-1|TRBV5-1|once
TGCGCCAGCAGCGGGGGGACAGGGTACAATGAGCAGTTCTTC
CASSGGTGYNEQFF
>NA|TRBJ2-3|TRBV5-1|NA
TGCGCCAGCAGCTTTAGACCCCTTAGCTGGGGGGGCCCCACAGATACGCAGTATTTT
CASSFRPLSWGGPTDTQYF
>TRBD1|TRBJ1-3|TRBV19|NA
TGTGCCAGTAGTCCGAGGGGGCCGTTGGATTTAGGAAACACCATATATTTT
CASSPRGPLDLGNTIYF
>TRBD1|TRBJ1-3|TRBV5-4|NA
TGTGCCAGCAGACCAGGGGGCTCTGGAAACACCATATATTTT
CASRPGGSGNTIYF
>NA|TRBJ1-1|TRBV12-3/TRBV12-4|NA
TGTGCCAGCAGTTTGCGGGTTGACACTGAAGCTTTCTTT
CASSLRVDTEAFF
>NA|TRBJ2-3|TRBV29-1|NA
TGCAGCGTTGAGGGTAGCAGCTATACGCAGTATTTT
CSVEGSSYTQYF
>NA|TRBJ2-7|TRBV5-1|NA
TGCGCCAGCAGCATACAGACCGGGACAAGTCGCTCCTACGAGCAGTACTTC
CASSIQTGTSRSYEQYF
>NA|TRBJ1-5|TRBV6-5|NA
TGTGCCAGCACCCGGACAGTGGGCAATCAGCCCCAGCATTTT
CASTRTVGNQPQHF
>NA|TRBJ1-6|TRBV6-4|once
TGTGCCAGCAGGCAGACAGGCGGGTCACCCCTCCACTTT
CASRQTGGSPLHF
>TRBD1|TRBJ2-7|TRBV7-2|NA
TGTGCCAGCAGCTTGGGTGGGACAGTTTCCGAGCAGTACTTC
CASSLGGTVSEQYF
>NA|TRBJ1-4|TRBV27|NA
TGTGCCAGCAGCCCACAGAGGGCTAATGAAAAACTGTTTTTT
CASSPQRANEKLFF
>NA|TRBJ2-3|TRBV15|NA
TGTGCCACCAGCAGAGCCCGGGAGACGCAGTATTTT
CATSRARETQYF
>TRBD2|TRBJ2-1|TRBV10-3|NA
TGTGCCTCCGGGCCCGGCGGGAGGGTGGCTGAGCAGTTCTTC
CASGPGGRVAEQFF